Shown below are 9 T cell receptor beta chains from a single sample sequenced in a study of lymphopenia after photon versus proton radiotherapy. Using immunoSEQ multiplex PCR, the repertoire was profiled, and TCRdb retains in-frame clones only, with some absent. The sample comprises about 61,000 clones, roughly 86% of which are singletons, and roughly 2.3% rests with the top ten. Sample: peripheral blood, taken from a patient treated with photon-based radiotherapy. The receptors were gathered from a man aged 35-49 years with gastric cancer.

The J gene is TRBJ2-1, the V gene TRBV5-1, with TRBD1 matching 7 bases. CDR3 length: 11 amino acids. Germline lookup yields CDR1 SGHRS and CDR2 YFSETQ. Trimming took 3 bases from V and 10 from J; bases not matched to a gene: 1. The CDR3 protein is CASSWTGEQFF. The CDR3 bases are TGCGCCAGCAGCTGGACAGGAGAGCAGTTCTTC.

The gene calls are TRBV30 and TRBJ1-1; D is ambiguous. V was clipped by 0 bases and J by 11 bases, with 13 bases between them. The CDR3 runs to 12 residues. CDR1 GTSNPN and CDR2 SVGIG come from the germline V gene (reference sequence). CDR3 DNA: TGTGCCTGGAGTGTAACCGGCGTAGGTGCTTTCTTT. It is translated as CAWSVTGVGAFF.

The genes are TRBV7-2 and TRBJ2-1; 7 bases line up with TRBD1. This CDR3 contains 13 residues. V was clipped by 2 bases and J by 8 bases; unmatched bases: 3. Germline lookup yields CDR1 SGHTA and CDR2 FQGNSA. CDR3 nucleotides: TGTGCCAGCAGCTTACGAGGGGGCCATGAGCAGTTCTTC. Protein sequence: CASSLRGGHEQFF.

The V and J genes are TRBV6-1 and TRBJ2-7; D is perhaps TRBD2 (6 bases). V lost 2 bases and J lost 4, with 12 bases in between. CDR1 and CDR2 (germline): MNHNS, SASEGT. This CDR3 region has 14 residues. The CDR3 region has the DNA TGTGCCAGCAGTGAAAGGCGGGGAAAATACGAGCAGTACTTC. Its protein product is CASSERRGKYEQYF.

The table lists this clone with a count of one. The chain uses TRBV7-2 and TRBJ1-2; TRBD1 agrees at 7 bases. V trimming: 4 bases; J trimming: 7 bases; junction bases outside the gene matches: 9. The CDR3 runs 14 residues. The germline V gene encodes CDR1 SGHTA and CDR2 FQGNSA. The CDR3 loop is CASSSPTGTAGYTF. DNA for the CDR3: TGTGCCAGCAGCTCACCGACAGGGACGGCTGGCTACACCTTC.

The rearrangement uses TRBV19 and TRBJ1-2; D is undetermined. The CDR3 is 13 residues long. Germline CDR1 reads LNHDA; CDR2 reads SQIVND (reference sequence). With 4 bases removed from V and 0 bases from J, the gap between germline ends came to 6 bases. CDR3 nucleotide sequence: TGTGCCAGTAGTACCCCGTCTAACTATGGCTACACCTTC. Encoded protein: CASSTPSNYGYTF.

The rearrangement links TRBV4-3 to TRBJ2-3; TRBD2 matches at 7 bases. Germline CDR1 is LGHNA and CDR2 is YSLEER. V lost 4 bases and J lost 1; bases outside the gene matches: 8. The CDR3 totals 16 residues. The CDR3 DNA reads TGCGCCAGCAGCCCCATTATTGCGGGGGGCACAGATACGCAGTATTTT. Translation: CASSPIIAGGTDTQYF.

The J gene is TRBJ2-3, the V gene TRBV6-4, with TRBD2 matching over 12 bases. The CDR3 extends over 14 amino acids. CDR1 and CDR2 (germline): MRHNA, SNTAGT. The J segment lost 4 bases and the V segment lost 4 bases, leaving 0 bases of the junction unmatched. The CDR3 loop is CASSASGGADTQYF. The CDR3 DNA follows: TGTGCCAGCAGTGCTAGCGGGGGGGCAGATACGCAGTATTTT.

The J gene is TRBJ1-6, the V gene TRBV7-2, with D unclear. This CDR3 is 14 amino acids long. V was cut by 2 bases and J by 6 bases, with 8 bases left in between. Germline assignment: CDR1 SGHTA and CDR2 FQGNSA. This CDR3 is CASSLLGSNSPLHF. The CDR3 DNA follows: TGTGCCAGCAGCTTACTGGGTAGTAATTCACCCCTCCACTTT. The entire variable domain, with the rest obtained from reference TRBV7-2 and TRBJ1-6, is as follows: GAGVSQSPSNKVTEKGKDVELRCDPISGHTALYWYRQSLGQGLEFLIYFQGNSAPDKSGLPSDRFSAERTGGSVSTLTIQRTQQEDSAVYLCASSLLGSNSPLHFGNGTRLTVT.